These 29 T cell receptor beta chains share one sample of origin, sequenced in a study of blood T cell repertoires in COVID-19. Measured with immunoSEQ multiplex PCR; TCRdb has only the in-frame clones, and not every one. This sample has approximately 37,000 clones, with around 86% found just once. Sequencing was performed on peripheral blood. The origin of the receptors is a man in his forties with active COVID-19.

The J gene is TRBJ1-1, the V gene TRBV27, with a possible D match to TRBD1 (5 bases). Germline loops: CDR1 MNHEY, CDR2 SMNVEV (reference sequence). This CDR3 comprises 14 residues. V dropped 3 bases and J dropped 1 base, with 9 bases sitting between them. CDR3 region: CASSFGGSNTEAFF. The CDR3 nucleotides are TGTGCCAGCAGTTTCGGGGGGTCGAACACTGAAGCTTTCTTT.

The chain has TRBV20-1 and TRBJ1-1, with TRBD1 as a possible D gene (6 bases). The CDR3 contains 16 residues. Trimming stripped 3 bases from V and 4 bases from J, with 21 bases between. The germline V gene encodes CDR1 DFQATT and CDR2 SNEGSKA (reference sequence). This chain's CDR3 is CSASPPGRGRGTEAFF. The CDR3 DNA follows: TGCAGTGCTAGTCCCCCGGGCAGGGGCCGTGGCACTGAAGCTTTCTTT.

V and J are TRBV6-5 and TRBJ2-1; the D gene is possibly TRBD2 (5 bases). The CDR3 covers 14 residues. Germline V gene lookup returns CDR1 MNHEY and CDR2 SVGAGI. V lost 4 bases and J 4 bases, leaving 11 bases between the germline ends. The CDR3 loop is CASSSNGEYNEQFF. The CDR3 region has the DNA TGTGCCAGCAGTTCAAATGGGGAGTACAATGAGCAGTTCTTC.

This clone was observed once. The genes are TRBV28 and TRBJ2-7, with a possible D match to TRBD1 (6 bases). Germline V lookup: CDR1 MDHEN, CDR2 SYDVKM. Between the trimmed V and J ends, which lost 10 bases and 3 bases, there was a span of 16 bases. This CDR3 has 13 amino acids. This chain's CDR3 is CATMDRADYEQYF. CDR3 DNA sequence: TGTGCCACGATGGACAGAGCTGACTACGAGCAGTACTTC.

The chain uses TRBV9 and TRBJ2-2; TRBD2 might be the D (7 bases). V shed 5 bases and J shed 0 bases, with 17 bases lying between them. Germline V lookup: CDR1 SGDLS, CDR2 YYNGEE. The CDR3 runs 17 residues. CDR3 DNA: TGTGCCAGCAGGGCACCTTCGGGGGGCACGAACACCGGGGAGCTGTTTTTT. Translated: CASRAPSGGTNTGELFF.

This clone was seen once. The chain uses TRBV6-5 and TRBJ1-2; the D is unclear. The length of the CDR3 is 14 residues. Germline loops: CDR1 MNHEY, CDR2 SVGAGI. The V and J ends lost 6 bases and 5 bases respectively, with 16 bases between them. The CDR3 region is CASSGSPEAYGYTF. CDR3 sequence (DNA): TGTGCCAGCAGCGGAAGCCCGGAGGCTTATGGCTACACCTTC.

V is TRBV27 and J is TRBJ2-7, with TRBD2 as a possible D gene (5 bases). Germline V gene lookup returns CDR1 MNHEY and CDR2 SMNVEV (reference sequence). This CDR3 is built from 11 residues. CDR3 amino acids: CASGVSYEQYF. The CDR3 DNA reads TGTGCATCCGGGGTCTCCTACGAGCAGTACTTC.

On this clone itself: This same CDR3 is encoded by further DNA sequences in the sample. This chain joins TRBV18 and TRBJ2-7; 12 bases are shared with TRBD2. J lost 6 bases, V lost 3 bases, and 6 bases had no gene match. Germline V lookup: CDR1 KGHSH, CDR2 LQKENI. The CDR3 contains 15 residues. CDR3 in amino acids: CASSPSTSGRGEQYF. The DNA for the CDR3 is TGTGCCAGCTCACCGTCGACTAGCGGGAGAGGCGAGCAGTACTTC.

The rearrangement links TRBV5-1 to TRBJ1-1; the D gene is possibly TRBD1 (6 bases). The CDR3 runs 15 residues. V was clipped by 0 bases and J by 1 base, with 10 bases between them. Germline CDR1 reads SGHRS; CDR2 reads YFSETQ. CDR3 sequence reads: CASSLDGGRNTEAFF. CDR3 sequence (DNA): TGCGCCAGCAGCTTGGATGGGGGCCGGAACACTGAAGCTTTCTTT.

The chain couples TRBV28 to TRBJ2-3, with TRBD2 matching 8 bases. The germline V gene has CDR1 MDHEN and CDR2 SYDVKM. V gave up 1 base and J gave up 4 bases; unmatched junction bases: 4. The CDR3 consists of 15 residues. The CDR3 is CASSLLGLEADTQYF. The CDR3 DNA reads TGTGCCAGCAGTTTATTGGGACTAGAGGCAGATACGCAGTATTTT.

The table lists this clone with a few counts. The V gene is TRBV4-1, the J gene TRBJ1-1; maybe TRBD1 (5 bases). With 4 bases removed from V and 1 base from J, the gap between germline ends came to 13 bases. The CDR3 is 15 residues long. Germline V CDR1 and CDR2: MGHRA, YSYEKL. CDR3 amino acids: CASSPPGQGNTEAFF. The CDR3, as DNA: TGCGCCAGCAGCCCCCCCGGGCAGGGGAACACTGAAGCTTTCTTT.

The chain has TRBV7-2 and TRBJ2-3, with D possibly being TRBD1 (6 bases). Germline CDR1 SGHTA, CDR2 FQGNSA. V lost 5 bases and J lost 3, with 12 bases in between. The CDR3 totals 14 residues. DNA of the CDR3: TGTGCCAGCAGCCCTCGACAGGTTACAGATACGCAGTATTTT. Residues: CASSPRQVTDTQYF.

This chain joins TRBV3-1 (or the pseudogene TRBV3-2) and TRBJ2-3; 10 bases line up with TRBD1. The V segment lost 3 bases and the J segment 2 bases; nucleotides outside the gene matches: 2. The CDR3 has 15 amino acids. The V gene's germline CDR1 is LGHDT and CDR2 YNNKEL (reference sequence). The CDR3: CASSQDRGDTDTQYF. CDR3 nucleotide sequence: TGTGCCAGCAGCCAGGACAGGGGGGACACAGATACGCAGTATTTT.

The CDR3 nucleotides read TGTGCCATCGCCTACCTGGGGGGGACAGGGAGTGAGAGAGGCTACACCTTC. It specifies CAIAYLGGTGSERGYTF. The chain combines TRBV10-3 with TRBJ1-2; 9 bases fit TRBD1. V shed 8 bases, J shed 8 bases, and the junction held 21 bases outside the gene matches. The germline CDR1 and CDR2 sequences are ENHRY and SYGVKD. This CDR3 contains 17 residues.

The chain links TRBV7-6 to TRBJ2-1, with 10 bases that match TRBD2. The V gene end was trimmed by 2 bases and the J gene end by 3 bases; junction bases not matched to a gene: 7. The CDR3 is 17 amino acids. In germline, CDR1 is SGHVS, CDR2 FNYEAQ. Here the CDR3 DNA reads TGTGCCAGCAGCTTAAGCCGAGCGGGAGGGGGCTACAATGAGCAGTTCTTC. Translated: CASSLSRAGGGYNEQFF.

This clone occurred once. The J gene is TRBJ1-3, the V gene TRBV11-2; a weak D match, TRBD1 (5 bases). The germline gives CDR1 SGHAT, CDR2 FQNNGV. CDR3 size: 15 residues. Trimming left V 1 base short and J 4 bases short, with 11 bases between. CDR3 residues: CASSLGAGQGNTIYF. The CDR3, as DNA: TGTGCCAGCAGCTTAGGAGCAGGGCAAGGAAACACCATATATTTT.

In this sample, this clone turned up once. This chain connects TRBV28 to TRBJ2-4, with 12 bases aligning to TRBD2. V trimming: 6 bases; J trimming: 9 bases; junction bases outside the gene matches: 9. Germline loops: CDR1 MDHEN, CDR2 SYDVKM. This CDR3 has 15 residues. CDR3 amino acids: CASSASGRAIGIQYF. The CDR3 DNA sequence: TGTGCCAGCAGCGCTAGCGGGAGGGCCATAGGCATTCAGTACTTC.

This chain connects TRBV29-1 to TRBJ1-2; D is perhaps TRBD1 (5 bases). Germline V gives CDR1 SQVTM, CDR2 ANQGSEA. The CDR3 consists of 12 residues. V was clipped by 4 bases and J by 7 bases, with 13 bases between them. In DNA form, the CDR3 reads TGCAGCGTTGGGTCAGGGTTGGGTGGCTACACCTTC. As protein: CSVGSGLGGYTF.

This sequence joins TRBV29-1 and TRBJ2-3; unclear D gene. Trimming cost V 4 bases and J 5 bases, with 13 bases left between them. This CDR3 has 13 amino acids. CDR1 and CDR2 from the germline V gene are SQVTM and ANQGSEA. CDR3 sequence: CSVGGETGDTQYF. CDR3 DNA: TGCAGCGTTGGAGGTGAGACGGGAGATACGCAGTATTTT.

This clone was recorded only once. The chain combines TRBV12-3 or TRBV12-4 with TRBJ1-2; 7 bases are a match to TRBD1. V gave up 4 bases and J gave up 6 bases; unmatched junction bases: 5. The CDR3 runs 13 residues. The CDR3 nucleotides read TGTGCCAGCAGTTCATACGACAGGGATGGCTACACCTTC. Amino acid sequence: CASSSYDRDGYTF.

The chain couples TRBV5-6 to TRBJ1-2; D remains unclear. CDR3 length: 13 amino acids. The germline gives CDR1 SGHDT, CDR2 YYEEEE. Trimming stripped 0 bases from V and 3 bases from J, with 6 bases between. The CDR3 loop reads CASSLEGDYGYTF. The CDR3 nucleotides read TGTGCCAGCAGCTTGGAGGGAGACTATGGCTACACCTTC.

V is TRBV7-3 and J is TRBJ2-7; TRBD2 agrees at 9 bases. Unmatched junction bases numbered 14, after V lost 5 bases and J lost 6 bases. The CDR3 is made up of 16 amino acids. Germline V gene sequence: CDR1 SGHTA, CDR2 FQGTGA. The chain's CDR3 is CASSLLPLREGPEQYF. DNA for the CDR3: TGTGCCAGCAGCCTCCTCCCCCTGCGGGAGGGCCCCGAGCAGTACTTC.

This sequence joins TRBV3-1 (or the pseudogene TRBV3-2) and TRBJ2-7, with D uncertain. Germline-derived CDR1 and CDR2 are LGHDT and YNNKEL (reference sequence). CDR3 size: 11 residues. Trimming cost V 1 base and J 6 bases, with 4 bases left between them. CDR3 nucleotides: TGTGCCAGCAGCCAAGTCGGCGAGCAGTACTTC. Residues: CASSQVGEQYF.

The chain joins TRBV4-1 to TRBJ2-2; the D gene is possibly TRBD2 (5 bases). Trimming removed 5 bases at V and 1 base at J, with 17 bases between. The CDR3 is 17 amino acids. CDR1 and CDR2 (germline): MGHRA, YSYEKL. CDR3 coding DNA: TGCGCCAGCAGCTTCGTGCTGAGGGTTAGGAACACCGGGGAGCTGTTTTTT. It specifies CASSFVLRVRNTGELFF.

This clone showed up just a few times. This chain links TRBV6-2 or TRBV6-3 with TRBJ2-1; 13 nucleotides align to TRBD2. J lost 7 bases, V lost 2 bases, and 11 bases had no gene match. The CDR3 contains 18 residues. From germline, CDR1 is MNHEY and CDR2 SVGEGT. DNA for the CDR3: TGTGCCAGCAGTTACCCAACTAGCGGGAGGGCCTCCGGTAATGAGCAGTTCTTC. It translates to CASSYPTSGRASGNEQFF.

This sequence joins TRBV27 and TRBJ1-5, with 7 bases identical to TRBD1. The V gene's germline CDR1 is MNHEY and CDR2 SMNVEV (reference sequence). The ends lost 5 bases at V and 9 bases at J; junction bases unmatched: 25. The length of the CDR3 is 19 residues. The CDR3 spells CASSPNTGDLSGGYGPQHF. In nucleotides, the CDR3 is TGTGCCAGCAGTCCCAATACAGGGGATTTAAGTGGGGGGTATGGGCCCCAGCATTTT.

J is TRBJ2-5 and V is TRBV5-1; 8 positions match TRBD1. CDR1 and CDR2 from the germline V gene are SGHRS and YFSETQ. The length of the CDR3 is 14 residues. Losses at the gene ends were 2 bases for V and 3 bases for J; bases not matched to a gene: 3. The CDR3 reads CASSFETGEETQYF. The DNA of the CDR3 is TGCGCCAGCAGCTTCGAGACAGGGGAAGAGACCCAGTACTTC.

This chain links TRBV18 with TRBJ1-1; D unresolved. This CDR3 is built from 12 residues. V was trimmed by 0 bases and J by 8 bases, leaving 7 bases between them. CDR1 is KGHSH and CDR2 is LQKENI in the germline V gene. The CDR3 nucleotides are TGTGCCAGCTCACCACCTAGAGGGGAAGCTTTCTTT. It is translated as CASSPPRGEAFF.

V and J are TRBV28 and TRBJ1-1; D is undetermined. CDR3 length equals 14 residues. Trimming shortened V by 3 bases and J by 0 bases, and 8 bases separated the two germline ends. Per germline, CDR1 MDHEN and CDR2 SYDVKM. CDR3 residues: CASSLRVMNTEAFF. DNA for the CDR3: TGTGCCAGCAGTTTGAGGGTCATGAACACTGAAGCTTTCTTT. The full variable domain, in which reference TRBV28 and TRBJ1-1 provide the parts outside the CDR3, is DVKVTQSSRYLVKRTGEKVFLECVQDMDHENMFWYRQDPGLGLRLIYFSYDVKMKEKGDIPEGYSVSREKKERFSLILESASTNQTSMYLCASSLRVMNTEAFFGQGTRLTVV.